Presented here are 20 T cell receptor beta chains from one specimen sequenced in a study of molecular identifiers for immune sequencing clone quantification (dated by TCRdb to the late 2010s). The library was generated by PCR. The instrument was a NextSeq 500. TCRdb cleaned the public reads at Q25 with fastp, built clones with MiXCR and kept in-frame beta chains. Identical CDR3 protein sequences are pooled into one entry, listed with their most common genes and DNA. In all, the sample holds approximately 500,000 distinct CDR3 sequences, and roughly 25% of those were seen once. Of the sample, around 0.79% falls within the top ten clones. The sequenced sample consisted of naive CD8+ T cells from blood, with Jurkat cell RNA spiked in. What this sample's cell subset or site label stands for: FACS-sorted CD8+CD4-CCR7+CD45RA+ naive T cells. These receptors were taken from a human donor in good health. Some libraries in this study had Jurkat cell RNA spiked in.

The chain has TRBV4-1 and TRBJ2-6, with D perhaps matching TRBD1 or TRBD2 (5 bases each). Between the trimmed V and J ends, which lost 5 bases and 2 bases, there was a span of 16 bases. Germline V gene sequence: CDR1 MGHRA, CDR2 YSYEKL. The CDR3 covers 17 residues. This CDR3 reads CASSSWTGDPGANVLTF. The CDR3 DNA sequence: TGCGCCAGCAGCTCCTGGACTGGGGACCCTGGGGCCAACGTCCTGACTTTC.

This clonotype was detected only a few times. The V call is TRBV7-9, the J call TRBJ2-7; 8 bases are a match to TRBD2. V lost 4 bases and J lost 2; bases outside the gene matches: 7. This CDR3 spans 15 amino acids. Looked up from germline, CDR1 is SEHNR and CDR2 is FQNEAQ (reference sequence). The CDR3 DNA sequence: TGTGCCAGCAGCTCTATTAGCGGGACAACCTACGAGCAGTACTTC. Amino acids: CASSSISGTTYEQYF.

A remark on this clonotype: A much larger clone lies a single base off, so this may be a read error. The genes are TRBV20-1 and TRBJ1-1; D is uncertain. Germline CDR1 is DFQATT and CDR2 is SNEGSKA (reference sequence). The CDR3 consists of 14 residues. Between the trimmed V and J ends, which lost 0 bases and 6 bases, there was a span of 14 bases. The CDR3 reads CSARDDVAGAEAFF. The CDR3 DNA reads TGCAGTGCTAGAGACGACGTAGCGGGCGCTGAAGCTTTCTTT.

Points on this clonotype: It may be a read error: a sequence one base away is much more abundant. The chain carries TRBV7-9 and TRBJ2-4; D uncertain. The CDR3 covers 15 residues. Trimming stripped 6 bases from V and 3 bases from J, with 15 bases between. Germline assignment: CDR1 SEHNR and CDR2 FQNEAQ (reference sequence). CDR3 sequence reads: CASSHRVALKNIQYF. For the CDR3, the DNA is TGTGCCAGCAGTCACCGGGTAGCACTCAAAAACATTCAGTACTTC.

As regards this clonotype: Since a much larger clone is just one base distant, this may be a read error. The conserved closing phenylalanine or tryptophan is absent in this CDR3, likely reflecting a read error. This chain uses TRBV9 with TRBJ2-5; D call uncertain. Germline V gene data show CDR1 as SGDLS and CDR2 as YYNGEE. This CDR3 is 13 amino acids long. The V and J ends lost 3 bases and 0 bases respectively, with 6 bases between them. This CDR3 reads CASSETNQETQYS. For the CDR3, the DNA is TGTGCCAGCAGCGAGACAAACCAAGAGACCCAGTACTCC.

Regarding this clonotype: One base away lies a much larger clone, so this may be a sequencing read error. The chain employs TRBV4-3 and TRBJ2-7; 9 nucleotides align to TRBD1. The CDR3 totals 15 residues. Germline V gene data show CDR1 as LGHNA and CDR2 as YSLEER. The V segment lost 4 bases and the J segment 2 bases; nucleotides outside the gene matches: 6. CDR3 residues: CASSREGQGAYEQYF. The CDR3 DNA follows: TGCGCCAGCAGCCGAGAGGGACAGGGAGCCTACGAGCAGTACTTC.

As regards this clonotype: It differs at one base from a far larger clone, so likely a read error. This sequence joins TRBV7-8 and TRBJ1-1; D unresolved. This CDR3 region has 11 residues. V shed 1 base and J shed 7 bases, with 4 bases lying between them. The germline CDR1 and CDR2 sequences are SGHVS and FQNEAQ. Here the CDR3 reads CASSLGHEAFF. The CDR3 coding sequence is TGTGCCAGCAGCTTAGGGCATGAAGCTTTCTTT.

About this clonotype: This may be a read error, as it is one base from a much larger clone. This sequence joins TRBV2 and TRBJ2-3; D tentatively fits TRBD1 or TRBD2 (6 bases each). CDR1 SNHLY and CDR2 FYNNEI come from the germline V gene. V was pared by 4 bases and J by 1 base, with 21 bases between. The CDR3 is made up of 18 amino acids. CDR3 region: CASSGSEQGLRGTDTQYF. The CDR3 region has the DNA TGTGCCAGCAGTGGTTCGGAACAGGGACTCAGGGGCACAGATACGCAGTATTTT. The full variable domain, completed using reference TRBV2 and TRBJ2-3, is EPEVTQTPSHQVTQMGQEVILRCVPISNHLYFYWYRQILGQKVEFLVSFYNNEISEKSEIFDDQFSVERPDGSNFTLKIRSTKLEDSAMYFCASSGSEQGLRGTDTQYFGPGTRLTVL.

This clonotype was picked up one time. The junction and the germline gene differ at one end; a read error may be behind it. The chain is built from TRBV19 and TRBJ2-1; D may be TRBD1 (6 bases). The length of the CDR3 is 15 residues. The germline V gene encodes CDR1 LNHDA and CDR2 SQIVND (reference sequence). The CDR3 sequence is CASSIWQGSYNVQFF. CDR3 sequence (DNA): TGTGCCAGTAGTATTTGGCAGGGGTCCTACAATGTGCAGTTCTTC.

With regard to this clonotype: One base away lies a much larger clone, so this may be a sequencing read error. The chain combines TRBV7-9 with TRBJ1-2; the D gene is possibly TRBD1 (5 bases). Per the germline V gene, CDR1 is SEHNR and CDR2 is FQNEAQ (reference sequence). This CDR3 region has 14 residues. This chain's CDR3 is CATSSRQLYYGYTF. CDR3 nucleotide sequence: TGTGCCACCAGCTCCCGACAGTTATACTATGGCTACACCTTC.

Written as DNA, the CDR3 is TGTGCCAGTAGTATGGGCGGGAGGGCCTTCGGAAATGAGCAGTTCTTC. The encoded protein is CASSMGGRAFGNEQFF. V and J are TRBV19 and TRBJ2-1, with 9 bases that match TRBD2. The CDR3 has 16 residues. The trim removed 3 bases at V and 7 bases at J, leaving 10 bases unmatched. Germline loops: CDR1 LNHDA, CDR2 SQIVND (reference sequence).

This clonotype has at least ten counts. The CDR3 loop is CASSLTAGNTEAFF. The DNA of the CDR3 is TGTGCCAGCAGCTTAACAGCTGGAAACACTGAAGCTTTCTTT. The chain uses TRBV7-9 and TRBJ1-1; no reliable D call. The CDR3 sequence is 14 residues long. CDR1 is SEHNR and CDR2 is FQNEAQ in the germline V gene (reference sequence). V lost 2 bases to trimming and J lost 2 bases, with 9 bases between them.

V gene TRBV27 combines with J gene TRBJ2-6; D perhaps matches TRBD2 (6 bases). The CDR3 runs 16 residues. With 4 bases removed from V and 2 bases from J, the gap between germline ends came to 12 bases. Germline V gene lookup returns CDR1 MNHEY and CDR2 SMNVEV (reference sequence). CDR3 sequence: CASSSPRGAGANVLTF. Written as DNA, the CDR3 is TGTGCCAGCAGTTCCCCCCGCGGGGCTGGGGCCAACGTCCTGACTTTC.

Concerning this clonotype: A much larger clone differs by one base, so this may be a read error. The genes are TRBV5-1 and TRBJ2-5; unclear D gene. Trimming cost V 9 bases and J 2 bases, with 14 bases left between them. Germline lookup yields CDR1 SGHRS and CDR2 YFSETQ. The CDR3 contains 13 residues. The CDR3 DNA follows: TGCGCCACCAGTGTTGGATTGCAAGAGACCCAGTACTTC. It encodes CATSVGLQETQYF.

The chain has TRBV9 and TRBJ2-2; 8 nucleotides match TRBD1. The germline gives CDR1 SGDLS, CDR2 YYNGEE. V gave up 2 bases and J gave up 4 bases; unmatched junction bases: 7. There are 16 residues in the CDR3. The CDR3 reads CASSVRQDRATGELFF. CDR3 DNA sequence: TGTGCCAGCAGCGTCAGACAGGACAGGGCCACCGGGGAGCTGTTTTTT. The entire variable domain, with the rest obtained from reference TRBV9 and TRBJ2-2, is as follows: DSGVTQTPKHLITATGQRVTLRCSPRSGDLSVYWYQQSLDQGLQFLIQYYNGEERAKGNILERFSAQQFPDLHSELNLSSLELGDSALYFCASSVRQDRATGELFFGEGSRLTVL.

This sequence joins TRBV19 and TRBJ2-1; D is uncertain. CDR1 LNHDA and CDR2 SQIVND come from the germline V gene (reference sequence). V was trimmed by 3 bases and J by 7 bases, leaving 4 bases between them. The CDR3 consists of 11 residues. CDR3 coding DNA: TGTGCCAGTAGTATGTCGAATGAGCAGTTCTTC. This translates into CASSMSNEQFF.

Ten or more counts support this clonotype. V usage is TRBV5-1 and J usage is TRBJ2-3, with D tentatively TRBD2 (6 bases). The CDR3 spans 18 residues. Germline V gives CDR1 SGHRS, CDR2 YFSETQ. Between the trimmed V and J ends, which lost 0 bases and 2 bases, there was a span of 19 bases. The CDR3: CASSLEGASAWPTDTQYF. CDR3 nucleotides: TGCGCCAGCAGCTTGGAAGGGGCTAGCGCCTGGCCCACAGATACGCAGTATTTT.

Of note for this clonotype: This may be a read error, as it is one base from a much larger clone. CDR3 protein: CAISGTKDSGANVPTF. The CDR3 DNA reads TGTGCCATCAGTGGGACGAAGGACTCTGGGGCCAACGTCCCGACTTTC. V is TRBV10-3 and J is TRBJ2-6; D may be TRBD1 or TRBD2 (5 bases each). Germline V gene data show CDR1 as ENHRY and CDR2 as SYGVKD. There are 16 residues in the CDR3.

The table lists this clonotype with many counts. The gene calls are TRBV7-8 and TRBJ2-3; 12 bases match TRBD2. This CDR3 has 18 amino acids. Germline CDR1 is SGHVS and CDR2 is FQNEAQ. The J segment lost 0 bases and the V segment lost 5 bases, leaving 9 bases of the junction unmatched. The CDR3 is CASSPISGLAGSTDTQYF. CDR3 DNA: TGTGCCAGCAGCCCGATATCTGGACTAGCGGGGAGCACAGATACGCAGTATTTT.

In regard to this clonotype: One junction end does not reproduce the germline sequence, and a read error may be involved. V and J are TRBV27 and TRBJ1-1, with unresolved D. The CDR3 runs to 14 residues. Germline V lookup: CDR1 MNHEY, CDR2 SMNVEV (reference sequence). CDR3 protein: CASSYLDGNTETFF. CDR3 in DNA: TGTGCCAGCAGTTACCTGGACGGGAACACTGAAACTTTCTTT.